These 21 T cell receptor beta chains originate from one sample sequenced in a study of PD-L1 blockade in urothelial cancer. Regarding time point: peripheral blood 6 weeks after treatment start. Data came from immunoSEQ multiplex PCR; TCRdb stores just in-frame clones and leaves some out. The data contain about 50,000 clones, approximately 86% of them singletons. The sample here was PBMCs, taken around atezolizumab (anti-PD-L1) treatment. These TCRs come from a man aged 50 to 59 with urothelial cancer.

This chain links TRBV6-5 with TRBJ1-1; D gene uncertain. Germline CDR1 is MNHEY and CDR2 is SVGAGI. The CDR3 has 13 amino acids. V dropped 4 bases and J dropped 4 bases, with 10 bases sitting between them. CDR3 nucleotide sequence: TGTGCCAGCAGTTCGGGAGTTGGCACTGAAGCTTTCTTT. Translation: CASSSGVGTEAFF.

The chain recombines TRBV15 with TRBJ2-3; 7 nucleotides line up with TRBD2. J gave up 0 bases and V 4 bases, and 1 base lay outside the gene matches. Germline CDR1 and CDR2: LNHNV and YYDKDF (reference sequence). The length of the CDR3 is 14 residues. DNA for the CDR3: TGTGCCACCAGCACAGCGGGAAGCACAGATACGCAGTATTTT. It is translated as CATSTAGSTDTQYF.

V and J are TRBV5-1 and TRBJ1-1; TRBD1 agrees at 8 bases. J gave up 2 bases and V 0 bases, and 3 bases lay outside the gene matches. CDR1 is SGHRS, CDR2 YFSETQ, per germline. The CDR3 runs 15 residues. The CDR3: CASSLVGQGNTEAFF. For the CDR3, the DNA is TGCGCCAGCAGCTTGGTTGGACAGGGAAACACTGAAGCTTTCTTT.

J is TRBJ2-2 and V is TRBV27; no definite D call. This CDR3 region has 14 residues. Trimming pared 5 bases from V and 0 bases from J, leaving 7 bases between. The germline V gene encodes CDR1 MNHEY and CDR2 SMNVEV (reference sequence). CDR3 sequence: CASSPQANTGELFF. CDR3 nucleotide sequence: TGTGCCAGCAGTCCCCAGGCGAACACCGGGGAGCTGTTTTTT.

The rearrangement uses TRBV5-6 and TRBJ2-1; the D gene is possibly TRBD2 (5 bases). This CDR3 spans 14 amino acids. Germline assignment: CDR1 SGHDT and CDR2 YYEEEE. V was cut by 0 bases and J by 11 bases, with 15 bases left in between. CDR3 residues: CASSLGLILGQQFF. CDR3 coding DNA: TGTGCCAGCAGCTTGGGACTAATCCTGGGCCAGCAGTTCTTC. Complete variable domain (other parts from reference TRBV5-6 and TRBJ2-1): DAGVTQSPTHLIKTRGQQVTLRCSPKSGHDTVSWYQQALGQGPQFIFQYYEEEERQRGNFPDRFSGHQFPNYSSELNVNALLLGDSALYLCASSLGLILGQQFFGPGTRLTVL.

This chain joins TRBV18 and TRBJ2-7, with 9 positions matching TRBD1. The V gene end was trimmed by 0 bases and the J gene end by 0 bases; junction bases not matched to a gene: 3. The CDR3 consists of 16 residues. Germline V gene lookup returns CDR1 KGHSH and CDR2 LQKENI. CDR3 protein: CASSPPGTGLSYEQYF. For the CDR3, the DNA is TGTGCCAGCTCACCACCAGGGACAGGGCTCTCCTACGAGCAGTACTTC.

The chain joins TRBV28 to TRBJ2-3, with 10 positions matching TRBD1. The ends lost 4 bases at V and 7 bases at J; junction bases unmatched: 8. The CDR3 extends over 15 amino acids. CDR1 and CDR2 from the germline V gene are MDHEN and SYDVKM. CDR3 nucleotides: TGTGCCAGCAGTTCTGGACAGGGGGTTCAAAATACGCAGTATTTT. Encoded protein: CASSSGQGVQNTQYF.

CDR3 bases: TGTGCCAGCAGTGCGGCGGGGGTCACTGAAGCTTTCTTT. This gives the protein CASSAAGVTEAFF. The genes are TRBV6-1 and TRBJ1-1; possibly TRBD1 for D (5 bases). With 4 bases removed from V and 4 bases from J, the gap between germline ends came to 10 bases. Germline assignment: CDR1 MNHNS and CDR2 SASEGT. The CDR3 is 13 amino acids.

The chain uses TRBV7-2 and TRBJ2-2; possible D gene TRBD1, 6 bases. The germline CDR1 and CDR2 sequences are SGHTA and FQGNSA. Between the trimmed V and J ends, which lost 1 base and 6 bases, there was a span of 15 bases. This CDR3 has 16 residues. The CDR3 DNA follows: TGTGCCAGCAGCTTAGTCGGCCAGGGGAAAGCCGGGGAGCTGTTTTTT. This gives the protein CASSLVGQGKAGELFF.

A single count supports this clone. The J gene is TRBJ1-2, the V gene TRBV30; 7 bases map to TRBD1. J gave up 4 bases and V 3 bases, and 5 bases lay outside the gene matches. The length of the CDR3 is 13 residues. Germline assignment: CDR1 GTSNPN and CDR2 SVGIG (reference sequence). The CDR3 protein is CAWSLTGVYGYTF. CDR3 DNA: TGTGCCTGGAGCCTAACAGGGGTCTATGGCTACACCTTC.

This clone was counted many times. The chain uses TRBV2 and TRBJ2-7; D ambiguous. V lost 0 bases, J lost 2 bases, and 8 bases lay in between. The CDR3 contains 14 residues. CDR1 and CDR2 (germline): SNHLY, FYNNEI. Here the CDR3 reads CASSEALPPYEQYF. The CDR3 bases are TGTGCCAGCAGTGAAGCTCTTCCCCCCTACGAGCAGTACTTC.

This rearrangement joins TRBV27 to TRBJ2-3; 9 bases are a match to TRBD1. From germline, CDR1 is MNHEY and CDR2 SMNVEV (reference sequence). This CDR3 spans 15 amino acids. Trimming removed 4 bases from V and 6 bases from J; junction bases left unmatched: 8. In DNA form, the CDR3 reads TGTGCCAGCAGTTCCACAGGGGGCGGTGGGGATACGCAGTATTTT. This sequence encodes CASSSTGGGGDTQYF.

The chain couples TRBV6-5 to TRBJ2-2; D not resolved. V was cut by 2 bases and J by 0 bases, with 10 bases left in between. Per germline, CDR1 MNHEY and CDR2 SVGAGI. The CDR3 loop spans 16 amino acids. CDR3 DNA: TGTGCCAGCAGTTACGATCCACTATCGAACACCGGGGAGCTGTTTTTT. It specifies CASSYDPLSNTGELFF.

The chain joins TRBV11-3 to TRBJ2-2; 8 bases fit TRBD2. The ends lost 0 bases at V and 4 bases at J; junction bases unmatched: 10. CDR1 is SGHNT, CDR2 YENEEA, per germline. The CDR3 spans 18 residues. The CDR3: CASSLDPPGGPGTGELFF. The CDR3 nucleotides read TGTGCCAGCAGCTTAGACCCCCCGGGAGGGCCCGGCACCGGGGAGCTGTTTTTT.

This chain uses TRBV7-2 with TRBJ2-2; 10 bases match TRBD2. Trimming removed 5 bases from V and 1 base from J; junction bases left unmatched: 4. This CDR3 is built from 16 residues. Germline CDR1 SGHTA, CDR2 FQGNSA. CDR3 nucleotide sequence: TGTGCCAGCAGCCCTCGGACTAGCGGGAACACCGGGGAGCTGTTTTTT. Its translation: CASSPRTSGNTGELFF.

The rearrangement uses TRBV5-4 and TRBJ1-2, with TRBD1 matching 7 bases. Germline V gene lookup returns CDR1 SGHNT and CDR2 YYREEE (reference sequence). The CDR3 extends over 15 amino acids. Trimming at V came to 0 bases and at J to 8 bases, leaving 10 bases not matched to a gene. The CDR3 DNA reads TGTGCCAGCAGCTTGGCGAGGCAGGGGGGACGGGGCTACACCTTC. This gives the protein CASSLARQGGRGYTF.

This rearrangement joins TRBV11-2 to TRBJ2-3; 10 positions match TRBD2. This CDR3 comprises 15 residues. Germline trimming cut 2 bases from V and 6 bases from J; bases unmatched to any gene: 5. CDR1 and CDR2 from the germline V gene are SGHAT and FQNNGV. CDR3 coding DNA: TGTGCCAGCAGCTTACAGCGGGGGGGCCTCGATACGCAGTATTTT. Residues: CASSLQRGGLDTQYF.

The CDR3 DNA reads TGTGCAAGTCGCTTAGGTCCGTGGGCGGGGCCGAACACCGGGGAGCTGTTTTTT. It yields the protein CASRLGPWAGPNTGELFF. The J gene is TRBJ2-2, the V gene TRBV12-2; TRBD2 is the table's D call, not checked against the DNA. TRBV12-2 is a listed pseudogene. The CDR3 is made up of 18 amino acids.

The CDR3 sequence: CASRQGFFEQYF. The CDR3 DNA reads TGTGCCAGCCGGCAGGGGTTTTTCGAGCAGTACTTC. The chain recombines TRBV6-5 with TRBJ2-7; maybe TRBD1 (6 bases). Germline-derived CDR1 and CDR2 are MNHEY and SVGAGI. CDR3 size: 12 residues. V was clipped by 8 bases and J by 6 bases, with 14 bases between them.

The rearrangement uses TRBV18 and TRBJ2-5; no definite D call. This CDR3 has 14 amino acids. Germline V gene sequence: CDR1 KGHSH, CDR2 LQKENI. Trimming pared 1 base from V and 2 bases from J, leaving 8 bases between. The CDR3 protein is CASSPRAVQETQYF. Written as DNA, the CDR3 is TGTGCCAGCTCACCACGGGCCGTACAAGAGACCCAGTACTTC.

This clone has a handful of counts. CDR3 sequence reads: CASTSGLRANEQFF. CDR3 nucleotide sequence: TGTGCCAGCACCTCTGGGTTGCGGGCAAATGAGCAGTTCTTC. The rearrangement links TRBV7-9 to TRBJ2-1; maybe TRBD2 (5 bases). The CDR3 covers 14 residues. Germline V CDR1 and CDR2: SEHNR, FQNEAQ (reference sequence). V lost 7 bases and J lost 7, with 17 bases in between.